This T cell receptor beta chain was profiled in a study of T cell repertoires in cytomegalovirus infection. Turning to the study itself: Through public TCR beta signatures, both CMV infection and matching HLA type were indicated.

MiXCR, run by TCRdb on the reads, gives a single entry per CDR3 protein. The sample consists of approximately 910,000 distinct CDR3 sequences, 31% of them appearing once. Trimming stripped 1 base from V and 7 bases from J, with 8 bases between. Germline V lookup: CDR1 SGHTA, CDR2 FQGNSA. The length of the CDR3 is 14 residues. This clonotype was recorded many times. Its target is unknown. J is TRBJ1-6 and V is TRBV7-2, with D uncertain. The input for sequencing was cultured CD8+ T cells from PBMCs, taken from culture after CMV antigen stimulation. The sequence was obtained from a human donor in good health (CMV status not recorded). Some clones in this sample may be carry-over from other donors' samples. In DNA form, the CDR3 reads TGTGCCAGCAGCTTAGAGGGTCTCAATTCACCCCTCCACTTT. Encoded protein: CASSLEGLNSPLHF.